The 15 T cell receptor beta chains below were found in one sample sequenced in a study of CD8+ T cells in alopecia areata. As the sequencing template, cDNA was produced by extracting RNA and reverse transcribing it. Assay used: immunoSEQ multiplex PCR; TCRdb lists only in-frame clones, some missing. The sample lists about 140,000 clones, about 47% seen once, with approximately 1% in the top ten. Source: CD4+ T cells sorted from blood, taken at week 0. These receptors were taken from a human donor with alopecia areata.

With regard to this clone: The CDR3 does not close with the conserved phenylalanine or tryptophan, likely indicating a read error. The DNA is left out, because the CDR3 cannot be placed on it with certainty; the CDR3 is given as TCRdb lists it. The J gene is TRBJ2-7, the V gene TRBV30; no DNA check was done on the table's D call, TRBD1. The CDR3 sequence runs 9 residues, both termini included. The germline CDR1 and CDR2 sequences are GTSNPN and SVGIG (reference sequence). The CDR3 loop is CAWSVLGSR.

DNA of the CDR3: TGCGCCAGCAGCTTGGGGACAGGCAATCAGCCCCAGCATTTT. Protein sequence: CASSLGTGNQPQHF. The chain employs TRBV5-1 and TRBJ1-5; D perhaps matches TRBD1 (6 bases). CDR1 SGHRS and CDR2 YFSETQ come from the germline V gene. This CDR3 has 14 amino acids. Trimming removed 0 bases at V and 2 bases at J, with 6 bases between.

V and J are TRBV30 and TRBJ1-2; D gene unclear. This CDR3 region has 13 residues. V was cut by 6 bases and J by 3 bases, with 14 bases left in between. Germline CDR1 reads GTSNPN; CDR2 reads SVGIG (reference sequence). This CDR3 reads CACSLGEDYGYTF. The CDR3 bases are TGTGCCTGTTCTCTTGGTGAGGACTATGGCTACACCTTC.

In its sample, this clone was seen a few times. The chain uses TRBV4-2 and TRBJ2-5, with 7 bases matching TRBD2. This CDR3 region has 14 residues. The V and J ends lost 2 bases and 4 bases, in that order; junction bases with no gene match: 4. Looked up from germline, CDR1 is LGHNA and CDR2 is YNFKEQ. The CDR3 is CASSQSGMGETQYF. Here the CDR3 DNA reads TGTGCCAGCAGCCAAAGCGGGATGGGAGAGACCCAGTACTTC.

There are a few counts of this clone. CDR3 residues: CAWSQGAFGEQYF. CDR3 nucleotides: TGTGCCTGGTCTCAGGGGGCGTTCGGCGAGCAGTACTTC. This rearrangement joins TRBV30 to TRBJ2-7, with 8 bases fitting TRBD1. The V and J ends lost 5 bases and 6 bases, in that order; junction bases with no gene match: 9. CDR1 is GTSNPN, CDR2 SVGIG, per germline (reference sequence). The CDR3 is 13 amino acids.

Of note for this clone: Additional DNA sequences in this sample encode the identical CDR3. The chain recombines TRBV29-1 with TRBJ2-7; possibly TRBD1 for D (6 bases). The germline gives CDR1 SQVTM, CDR2 ANQGSEA. The germline V and J ends were trimmed by 1 base and 6 bases, with 7 bases remaining between them. The CDR3 is 11 amino acids. This CDR3 reads CSVEVRGEQYF. The CDR3 nucleotides read TGCAGCGTTGAAGTCAGGGGCGAGCAGTACTTC.

V is TRBV29-1 and J is TRBJ2-3, with D unresolved. V lost 7 bases, J lost 2 bases, and 7 bases lay in between. CDR3 length: 11 amino acids. The V gene's germline CDR1 is SQVTM and CDR2 ANQGSEA. The CDR3 sequence is CSGRFTDTQYF. The DNA for the CDR3 is TGCAGCGGACGTTTCACAGATACGCAGTATTTT.

This rearrangement joins TRBV29-1 to TRBJ2-5; the match to TRBD1 covers 9 bases. Looked up from germline, CDR1 is SQVTM and CDR2 is ANQGSEA. CDR3 length: 14 residues. Trimming at V came to 7 bases and at J to 6 bases, leaving 12 bases not matched to a gene. CDR3 loop: CSAPRDRVGKTQYF. DNA for the CDR3: TGCAGCGCCCCAAGGGACAGGGTTGGGAAGACCCAGTACTTC.

The rearrangement joins TRBV6-1 to TRBJ2-3, with 8 nucleotides matching TRBD2. With 7 bases clipped from V and 3 bases from J, the junction kept 6 bases outside the gene matches. The germline CDR1 and CDR2 sequences are MNHNS and SASEGT. This CDR3 is 14 amino acids long. CDR3 sequence: CASTGTRSTDTQYF. The CDR3 DNA reads TGTGCCAGCACCGGGACTAGGAGTACAGATACGCAGTATTTT.

The V call is TRBV29-1, the J call TRBJ2-3, with 7 positions matching TRBD2. Germline V lookup: CDR1 SQVTM, CDR2 ANQGSEA. The V and J ends lost 6 bases and 3 bases, in that order; junction bases with no gene match: 3. The CDR3 length is 12 residues. The CDR3 DNA reads TGCAGCGTGGGGGAGGGGACAGATACGCAGTATTTT. Amino acids: CSVGEGTDTQYF.

The V call is TRBV20-1, the J call TRBJ2-4; no definite D call. V gave up 5 bases and J gave up 6 bases, with 8 bases separating them. The germline gives CDR1 DFQATT, CDR2 SNEGSKA (reference sequence). The CDR3 spans 11 residues. CDR3 sequence: CSAGKGNIQYF. The CDR3 coding sequence is TGCAGTGCTGGGAAGGGAAACATTCAGTACTTC.

The count of this clone is one. The V and J genes are TRBV18 and TRBJ2-7; 7 bases agree with TRBD2. After removal of 3 bases from V and 3 bases from J, the junction contained 2 bases not matched to a gene. There are 13 residues in the CDR3. The germline V gene encodes CDR1 KGHSH and CDR2 LQKENI. The CDR3 is CASSPPGGYEQYF. The CDR3 nucleotides are TGTGCCAGCTCACCTCCGGGGGGCTACGAGCAGTACTTC.

The rearrangement joins TRBV15 to TRBJ2-7; 7 nucleotides match TRBD2. Per the germline V gene, CDR1 is LNHNV and CDR2 is YYDKDF (reference sequence). The CDR3 consists of 14 residues. The V segment lost 5 bases and the J segment 0 bases; nucleotides outside the gene matches: 4. CDR3 in amino acids: CATSYGGSSYEQYF. DNA of the CDR3: TGTGCCACCAGCTACGGCGGGAGCTCCTACGAGCAGTACTTC.

There are a few counts of this clone. The CDR3: CSVEDPQGSNEQFF. The CDR3 bases are TGCAGCGTTGAAGATCCCCAGGGATCCAATGAGCAGTTCTTC. The V and J genes are TRBV29-1 and TRBJ2-1, with a weak D call TRBD1 (5 bases). V lost 0 bases to trimming and J lost 6 bases, with 12 bases between them. CDR1 and CDR2 from the germline V gene are SQVTM and ANQGSEA. This CDR3 contains 14 residues.

The chain joins TRBV27 to TRBJ2-3, with D perhaps matching TRBD1 or TRBD2 (5 bases each). CDR1 is MNHEY, CDR2 SMNVEV, per germline (reference sequence). The CDR3 loop spans 14 amino acids. V was pared by 7 bases and J by 1 base, with 12 bases between. CDR3 coding DNA: TGTGCCAGCAAAACGGGACCCCGCACAGATACGCAGTATTTT. Translation: CASKTGPRTDTQYF.